Listed here are 21 T cell receptor beta chains from one sample, sequenced in a study of shared clonotypes between healthy human individuals. Naive-designated CD8 cells lacked CD45RO, were positively enriched for CCR7, and omitted terminally differentiated effector memory CD45RA+ cells. Profiled with immunoSEQ multiplex PCR; TCRdb holds only in-frame clones, not every one. The sample yields around 1.9 million clones, 85% to 95% seen once. Sequencing was carried out using naive CD8+ T cells from PBMCs. These receptors all stem from a man younger than 30 in good health. Some clones in this sample may be carry-over from other donors' samples.

CDR3 coding DNA: TGTGCCAGCAGTTACTCGTCCGGGACCCTCTACGAGCAGTACTTC. This gives the protein CASSYSSGTLYEQYF. The chain couples TRBV6-6 to TRBJ2-5; TRBD1 or TRBD2 may be the D gene (5 bases each). The closer fit of TRBJ2-7 to the DNA end suggests the J call may be wrong. Germline values: CDR1 MNHNY, CDR2 SVGAGI (reference sequence). This CDR3 comprises 15 residues.

This rearrangement joins TRBV29-1 to TRBJ1-2; 9 bases align to TRBD1. Looked up from germline, CDR1 is SQVTM and CDR2 is ANQGSEA. The V gene end was trimmed by 3 bases and the J gene end by 7 bases; junction bases not matched to a gene: 12. The CDR3 contains 15 residues. The CDR3 DNA reads as TGCAGCGTTGAGGAAACAGGGGGCGCGGGAGCTGGCTACACCTTC. Translated: CSVEETGGAGAGYTF.

V gene TRBV5-6 combines with J gene TRBJ1-1, with D possibly matching TRBD1 (5 bases). Trimming stripped 4 bases from V and 6 bases from J, with 13 bases between. The CDR3 runs to 13 residues. Germline V gene sequence: CDR1 SGHDT, CDR2 YYEEEE. CDR3 sequence reads: CASSLRGGPEAFF. For the CDR3, the DNA is TGTGCCAGCAGCCTCCGGGGGGGTCCTGAAGCTTTCTTT.

The chain combines TRBV6-1 with TRBJ2-2; TRBD2 aligns across 8 bases. CDR1 and CDR2 from the germline V gene are MNHNS and SASEGT. The CDR3 is 17 residues long. The junction had 7 bases not matched to a gene; V was cut back by 1 base and J by 3 bases. CDR3 DNA sequence: TGTGCCAGCAGTGAAGATACCAGCGGGAGATACACCGGGGAGCTGTTTTTT. Translated, it gives CASSEDTSGRYTGELFF.

This rearrangement joins TRBV5-1 to TRBJ1-1, with D possibly TRBD1 on 6 matching bases. CDR1 SGHRS and CDR2 YFSETQ come from the germline V gene. V was trimmed by 7 bases and J by 1 base, leaving 14 bases between them. This CDR3 comprises 14 residues. For the CDR3, the DNA is TGCGCCAGCGTCTCGAGGGGGTCGAACACTGAAGCTTTCTTT. Amino acid sequence: CASVSRGSNTEAFF.

The chain couples TRBV4-1 to TRBJ2-7, with 8 nucleotides matching TRBD1. Germline CDR1 reads MGHRA; CDR2 reads YSYEKL. This CDR3 is 15 amino acids long. V lost 1 base to trimming and J lost 4 bases; unmatched junction nucleotides: 6. The CDR3 DNA is TGCGCCAGCAGCCAAGTTACCGACAGGGGTTACGAGCAGTACTTC. Residues: CASSQVTDRGYEQYF.

DNA for the CDR3: TGTGCCAGCAGTTCCCGACAGGGTCACTACAATGAGCAGTTCTTC. This codes for CASSSRQGHYNEQFF. The rearrangement links TRBV28 to TRBJ2-1; 7 positions match TRBD1. The CDR3 length is 15 residues. Germline V gene lookup returns CDR1 MDHEN and CDR2 SYDVKM. The junction had 6 bases not matched to a gene; V was cut back by 4 bases and J by 3 bases.

The CDR3 loop is CASSLSPTALREQYF. CDR3 nucleotides: TGTGCCAGCAGTTTATCCCCGACAGCACTACGAGAGCAGTACTTC. V usage is TRBV27 and J usage is TRBJ2-7, with D maybe TRBD1 (5 bases). V was clipped by 0 bases and J by 7 bases, with 16 bases between them. This CDR3 contains 15 residues. Germline-derived CDR1 and CDR2 are MNHEY and SMNVEV (reference sequence).

The chain recombines TRBV5-4 with TRBJ2-1, with 7 positions matching TRBD2. The ends lost 5 bases at V and 8 bases at J; junction bases unmatched: 4. CDR3 length: 12 amino acids. The germline CDR1 and CDR2 sequences are SGHNT and YYREEE (reference sequence). CDR3 sequence (DNA): TGTGCCAGCAGGACTAGCCCCCATGAGCAGTTCTTC. It yields the protein CASRTSPHEQFF.

The V call is TRBV27, the J call TRBJ1-2; D not resolved. The CDR3 runs to 15 residues. The V gene's germline CDR1 is MNHEY and CDR2 SMNVEV (reference sequence). V shed 5 bases and J shed 6 bases, with 19 bases lying between them. CDR3 in amino acids: CASSASRIPPDGYTF. The CDR3 nucleotides are TGTGCCAGCAGTGCCTCCCGGATACCACCGGATGGCTACACCTTC.

The chain recombines TRBV19 with TRBJ1-1; 7 nucleotides agree with TRBD1. This CDR3 has 13 amino acids. Germline V gene lookup returns CDR1 LNHDA and CDR2 SQIVND (reference sequence). V gave up 7 bases and J gave up 7 bases; unmatched junction bases: 9. DNA of the CDR3: TGTGCCAGTACCCGCATAGGGGACAGTGAAGCTTTCTTT. Its translation: CASTRIGDSEAFF. Combining the CDR3 with reference TRBV19 and TRBJ1-1 gives the whole variable domain DGGITQSPKYLFRKEGQNVTLSCEQNLNHDAMYWYRQDPGQGLRLIYYSQIVNDFQKGDIAEGYSVSREKKESFPLTVTSAQKNPTAFYLCASTRIGDSEAFFGQGTRLTVV.

This chain uses TRBV9 with TRBJ2-4; D not certain. The CDR3 sequence is 15 residues long. CDR1 and CDR2 from the germline V gene are SGDLS and YYNGEE. V was shortened by 2 bases and J by 4 bases, with 13 bases between the two germline ends. The DNA of the CDR3 is TGTGCCAGCAGCGTTTCTGAGACTGCTAAAAACATTCAGTACTTC. It is translated as CASSVSETAKNIQYF.

The V and J genes are TRBV5-6 and TRBJ2-2; D ambiguous. The V end was cut by 4 bases, the J end by 6 bases, with 7 bases between. CDR3 length equals 12 residues. Germline CDR1 reads SGHDT; CDR2 reads YYEEEE. As DNA, the CDR3 is TGTGCCAGCAGCCATCCTTCCGGGGAGCTGTTTTTT. Protein: CASSHPSGELFF.

The rearrangement uses TRBV29-1 and TRBJ1-2; tentative D call: TRBD1 (5 bases). The V gene's germline CDR1 is SQVTM and CDR2 ANQGSEA. V gave up 4 bases and J gave up 3 bases, with 15 bases separating them. This CDR3 spans 14 amino acids. CDR3 in amino acids: CSVVQGGDYYGYTF. CDR3 in DNA: TGCAGCGTTGTCCAGGGAGGGGATTACTATGGCTACACCTTC.

The chain recombines TRBV7-9 with TRBJ2-4; 8 bases agree with TRBD2. The CDR3 is made up of 16 amino acids. With V trimmed by 3 bases and J by 0 bases, 4 bases remained unmatched. Germline loops: CDR1 SEHNR, CDR2 FQNEAQ (reference sequence). This CDR3 is CASSLLAGLAKNIQYF. The CDR3, as DNA: TGTGCCAGCAGCTTGTTAGCGGGACTAGCCAAAAACATTCAGTACTTC.

This chain links TRBV19 with TRBJ2-7; weak D call: TRBD1 (8 bases). The CDR3 covers 16 residues. Germline V gene sequence: CDR1 LNHDA, CDR2 SQIVND (reference sequence). V lost 3 bases, J lost 0 bases, and 15 bases lay in between. CDR3 sequence (DNA): TGTGCCAGTAGTATTCGGGGGGACAGGAGCTCCTACGAGCAGTACTTC. This codes for CASSIRGDRSSYEQYF.

The V gene is TRBV7-8, the J gene TRBJ2-3; 11 bases line up with TRBD2. Germline V lookup: CDR1 SGHVS, CDR2 FQNEAQ. The CDR3 extends over 16 amino acids. The ends lost 3 bases at V and 6 bases at J; junction bases unmatched: 8. CDR3 DNA: TGTGCCAGCAGCTTCGTTAGCGGGGGGGTCCACGATACGCAGTATTTT. Translation gives CASSFVSGGVHDTQYF.

This clone appeared a single time. The J gene is TRBJ2-3, the V gene TRBV29-1; D remains ambiguous. This CDR3 is 14 amino acids long. Trimming pared 1 base from V and 1 base from J, leaving 9 bases between. CDR1 is SQVTM and CDR2 is ANQGSEA in the germline V gene. The CDR3 region has the DNA TGCAGCGTTGAAGCACACGGCGGCACAGATACGCAGTATTTT. Protein: CSVEAHGGTDTQYF.

J is TRBJ1-5 and V is TRBV28; possibly TRBD1 for D (5 bases). This CDR3 comprises 15 residues. V was cut by 2 bases and J by 6 bases, with 14 bases left in between. Germline V gene data show CDR1 as MDHEN and CDR2 as SYDVKM. Written as DNA, the CDR3 is TGTGCCAGCAGTTTAAGCTGGCAGGGAGGTCAGCCCCAGCATTTT. This gives the protein CASSLSWQGGQPQHF.

The V gene is TRBV27, the J gene TRBJ2-2; D gene uncertain. CDR1 and CDR2 from the germline V gene are MNHEY and SMNVEV (reference sequence). Between the trimmed V and J ends, which lost 8 bases and 6 bases, there was a span of 10 bases. This CDR3 has 12 residues. Here the CDR3 DNA reads TGTGCCAGCGCCCCTACCTCCGGGGAGCTGTTTTTT. It translates to CASAPTSGELFF.

CDR3 nucleotides: TGCGCCAGCAGTGTCAGAGGGCTCAATGAGCAGTTCTTC. Amino acid sequence: CASSVRGLNEQFF. This chain connects TRBV10-1 to TRBJ2-1; maybe TRBD2 (5 bases). Germline-derived CDR1 and CDR2 are WNHNN and SYGVQD (reference sequence). The V end lost 4 bases, the J end lost 6 bases, and 10 bases lay between the germline ends. This CDR3 has 13 amino acids.